The source of this T cell receptor (beta chain) is a study of cytotoxic CD8 clonotypes in ibrutinib-treated CLL. Study at large: The response samples were taken once patients had been treated for a median of around 11 months, range 6 to 36.

Germline trimming cut 5 bases from V and 5 bases from J; bases unmatched to any gene: 9. The germline CDR1 and CDR2 sequences are SGHVS and FQNEAQ. The CDR3 runs 15 residues. Generated by immunoSEQ multiplex PCR, the TCRdb table keeps only in-frame clones and is missing some. This sample has approximately 100,000 clones, with 58% found just once. This TCR was sampled from a human donor with chronic lymphocytic leukemia. The chain joins TRBV7-8 to TRBJ1-1, with 9 bases aligning to TRBD1. Here the sequenced sample was PBMCs, taken after 24 months of ibrutinib treatment. The CDR3: CASSRGSDRGTEAFF. CDR3 nucleotides: TGTGCCAGCAGCCGAGGATCGGACAGGGGAACTGAAGCTTTCTTT.